This T cell receptor beta chain originates from a study of control samples from healthy donors and cancer patients. Libraries were prepared by immunoSEQ multiplex PCR; TCRdb keeps only in-frame clonotypes and omits some of them. Counted here are 74,000 or so clones, around nine tenths occurring once; the ten biggest clones make up under 7.5%. Germline lookup yields CDR1 MNHEY and CDR2 SVGAGI. V lost 2 bases, J lost 5 bases, and 9 bases lay in between. The CDR3 covers 14 residues. The receptor's source is a man aged 50 to 59 in good health. The sequencing sample was made of blood. The chain combines TRBV6-5 with TRBJ1-4, with D tentatively TRBD1 (6 bases). The CDR3 loop is CASSYDRKNEKLFF. DNA for the CDR3: TGTGCCAGCAGTTACGACAGGAAGAATGAAAAACTGTTTTTT.